The source of this T cell receptor beta chain is a study of T and B cells in COVID-19 patients. Study in general: In the active-infection cohort, about 90% of the roughly 20 patients had comorbidities linked to unfavorable COVID-19 outcome.

This clonotype is categorized as medium-sized. Germline lookup yields CDR1 GTSNPN and CDR2 SVGIG (reference sequence). The CDR3 is 14 amino acids. V lost 1 base and J 6 bases, leaving 13 bases between the germline ends. From blood, about 240-500 ng of genomic DNA served as TRB template. BIOMED2 TRB-A/B primer pools were used in multiplex TRB PCR. TCRdb called the multiplex PCR reads again in MiXCR, with one record for every CDR3 protein. The sample records some 6,000 distinct CDR3 sequences, more than 25% being singletons. The sample comprised blood. This TCR was recovered from a human donor with active COVID-19. The chain links TRBV30 to TRBJ1-5, with D possibly matching TRBD1 (5 bases). The CDR3 DNA reads TGTGCCTGGAGTGGGGAACAGGTCGGTCAGCCCCAGCATTTT. The encoded protein is CAWSGEQVGQPQHF.